Given below is one TCR beta chain in context. This study enrolled people aged about 18 to 95 from under 25 US geographic areas. Donors were grouped by their self-reported clinical history. The recovered donors of Cohort 3 showed two negative PCRs, clearance, or symptom resolution. The CDR3 runs 15 residues. The sample comes from a study of blood T cell repertoires in COVID-19. Across the study: Some COVID-19 samples were acute and others convalescent; all came from the United States, Italy and Spain.

Measured with immunoSEQ multiplex PCR; TCRdb has only the in-frame clones, and not every one. Here the sample spans 310,000 or so clones, around 91% being singletons. The chain recombines TRBV12-2 with TRBJ2-3; the table names TRBD2, a call not compared with the DNA. TRBV12-2 constitutes a pseudogene. Sequencing used PBMCs or T cells enriched from blood (not recorded which). The TCR originated in a woman between 40 and 55 years old who had recovered from COVID-19. The CDR3 DNA follows: TGTGCAAGTCGCTTAGCAAGCGGGGACACAGATACGCAGTATTTT. It translates to CASRLASGDTDTQYF.